The T cell receptor (beta chain) under discussion was sequenced for a study of blood T cell repertoires in COVID-19. Turning to the study itself: Collection of acute and convalescent COVID-19 samples took place in the United States, Italy and Spain. PBMCs, B-cell-depleted T cells, or T cells were the source of the cDNA or gDNA that made up the material.

Authors' processing steps: Amplification of reference gene primers provided the estimated nucleated cell counts. TCRdb's copy holds only in-frame clones and misses some; the assay was immunoSEQ multiplex PCR. V and J calls and clone size follow that table, whereas D and trimming were derived from the DNA. Of 450,000 or so clones listed, approximately 90% are singletons. During active infection, Seattle patients enrolled and were then monitored through disease. Germline trimming cut 6 bases from V and 4 bases from J; bases unmatched to any gene: 8. Germline values: CDR1 MNHEY, CDR2 SVGAGI. This CDR3 spans 15 amino acids.

The V and J genes are TRBV6-5 and TRBJ2-7; the match to TRBD1 covers 11 bases. This sequence was found in a woman in her thirties or forties with COVID-19, enrolled during active disease. The specimen sequenced was peripheral blood. Here the CDR3 reads CASRHRTGGLYEQYF. The CDR3 DNA reads as TGTGCCAGCAGACACCGGACAGGGGGCTTATACGAGCAGTACTTC.